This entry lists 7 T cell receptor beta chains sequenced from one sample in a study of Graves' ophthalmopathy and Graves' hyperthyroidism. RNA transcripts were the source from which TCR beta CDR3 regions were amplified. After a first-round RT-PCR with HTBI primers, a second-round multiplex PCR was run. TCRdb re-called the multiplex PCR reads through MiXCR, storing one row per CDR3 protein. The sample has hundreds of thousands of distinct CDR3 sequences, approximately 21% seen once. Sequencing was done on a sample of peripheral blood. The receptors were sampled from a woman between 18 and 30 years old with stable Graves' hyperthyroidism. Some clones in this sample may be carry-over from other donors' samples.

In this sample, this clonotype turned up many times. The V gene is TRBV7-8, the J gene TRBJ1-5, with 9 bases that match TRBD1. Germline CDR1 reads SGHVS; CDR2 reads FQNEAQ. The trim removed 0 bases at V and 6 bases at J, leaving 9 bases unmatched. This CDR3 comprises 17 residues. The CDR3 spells CASSLASGQGIGQPQHF. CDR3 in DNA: TGTGCCAGCAGCTTAGCATCGGGACAGGGAATTGGTCAGCCCCAGCATTTT.

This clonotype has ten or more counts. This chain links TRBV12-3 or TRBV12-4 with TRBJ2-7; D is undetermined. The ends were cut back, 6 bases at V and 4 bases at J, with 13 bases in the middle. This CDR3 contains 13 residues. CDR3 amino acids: CASSRNNEYEQYF. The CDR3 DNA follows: TGTGCCAGCAGCCGGAATAATGAGTACGAGCAGTACTTC.

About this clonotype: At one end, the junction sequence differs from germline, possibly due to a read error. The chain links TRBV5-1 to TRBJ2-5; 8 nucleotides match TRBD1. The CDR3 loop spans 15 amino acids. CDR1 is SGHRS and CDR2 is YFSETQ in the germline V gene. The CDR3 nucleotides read TGCGCCAGCGGCTTGGGGCAGGGGGCATCAGAGACCCAGTACTTC. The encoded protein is CASGLGQGASETQYF.

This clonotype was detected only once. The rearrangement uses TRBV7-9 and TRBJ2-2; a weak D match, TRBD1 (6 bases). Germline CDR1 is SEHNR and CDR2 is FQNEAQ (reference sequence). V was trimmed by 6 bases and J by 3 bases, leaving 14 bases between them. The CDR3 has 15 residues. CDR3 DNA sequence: TGTGCCAGCAGTCGGGCAGGGGTTGACACCGGGGAGCTGTTTTTT. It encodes CASSRAGVDTGELFF.

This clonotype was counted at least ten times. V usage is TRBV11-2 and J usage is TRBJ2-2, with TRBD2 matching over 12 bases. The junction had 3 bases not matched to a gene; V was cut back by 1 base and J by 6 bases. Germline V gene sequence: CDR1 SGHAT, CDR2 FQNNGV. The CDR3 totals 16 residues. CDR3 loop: CASSLVTSGSSGELFF. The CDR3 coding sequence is TGTGCCAGCAGCTTAGTGACTAGCGGGAGCTCCGGGGAGCTGTTTTTT. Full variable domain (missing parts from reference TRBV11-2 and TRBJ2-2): EAGVAQSPRYKIIEKRQSVAFWCNPISGHATLYWYQQILGQGPKLLIQFQNNGVVDDSQLPKDRFSAERLKGVDSTLKIQPAKLEDSAVYLCASSLVTSGSSGELFFGEGSRLTVL.

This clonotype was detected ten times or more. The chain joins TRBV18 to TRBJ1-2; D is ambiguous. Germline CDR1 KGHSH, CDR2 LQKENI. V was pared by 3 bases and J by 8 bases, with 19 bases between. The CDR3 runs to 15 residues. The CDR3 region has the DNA TGTGCCAGCTCACCCGCGACGGCTACTTGGGAGGGCTACACCTTC. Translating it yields CASSPATATWEGYTF.

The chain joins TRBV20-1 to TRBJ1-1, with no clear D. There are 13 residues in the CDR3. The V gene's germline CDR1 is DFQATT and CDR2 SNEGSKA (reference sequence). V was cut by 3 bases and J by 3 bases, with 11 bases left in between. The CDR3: CSARRPRDTEAFF. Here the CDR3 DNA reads TGCAGTGCTAGGAGGCCGAGGGACACTGAAGCTTTCTTT.